The rows below give T cell receptor beta chains drawn from one sample of a study of shared T cell receptors in the human thymus. The protocol was immunoSEQ multiplex PCR, while the TCRdb copy is restricted to in-frame clones and leaves out a portion. The table shows hundreds of thousands of clones, with roughly 88% occurring only once. This sample also belongs to another study, concerning human thymus T cells.

The sample was thymocytes. Source of these receptors: a boy in the first two years of life with a congenital heart defect. Both conserved end residues are part of each CDR3. A D gene is named only where the DNA matches it firmly. Size tells how often a clone was seen (once, few, many) or the class of an expanded clone, and some rows leave it out.

NA,NA,TRBJ1-5,TRBV15,TGTGCCACCAGTCCCGGTGGGGGGCAGGGAGGGCAGCCCCAGCATTTT,CATSPGGGQGGQPQHF
NA,TRBD2,TRBJ2-1,TRBV6-1,TGTGCCAGCAGTGAGGGTGGACTAGCGGGAGTTCTGGTCGGATTGGAGCAGTTCTTC,CASSEGGLAGVLVGLEQFF
once,NA,TRBJ2-7,TRBV11-3,TGTGCCAGCAGCTCGCCCCCAGGGGACTACGAGCAGTACTTC,CASSSPPGDYEQYF
NA,NA,TRBJ1-1,TRBV7-9,TGTGCCAGCAGCCCCTTCGGGAGGTACACTGAAGCTTTCTTT,CASSPFGRYTEAFF
NA,NA,TRBJ2-2,TRBV4-3,TGCGCCAGCAGCCCATGGGAGAGTGGGGGGGCGTGCACCGGGGAGCTGTTTTTT,CASSPWESGGACTGELFF
NA,NA,TRBJ2-4,TRBV27,TGTGCCAGCAGTCCGGGACTAGCCAAAAACATTCAGTACTTC,CASSPGLAKNIQYF
few,NA,TRBJ1-5,TRBV28,TGTGCCAGCAGTCCCTGGCGCCCCCCAGACAGTAGCAATCAGCCCCAGCATTTT,CASSPWRPPDSSNQPQHF
NA,NA,TRBJ2-1,TRBV4-3,TGCGCCAGCAGCCAAGTCGGTGGGGGCACCAATGAGCAGTTCTTC,CASSQVGGGTNEQFF
once,NA,TRBJ1-4,TRBV9,TGTGCCAGCAGCGTATCCGCACAGGAGATTGATGAAAAACTGTTTTTT,CASSVSAQEIDEKLFF
NA,NA,TRBJ2-5,TRBV15,TGTGCCACCAGCAGAGTGGGCAGGACAAGAGAGACCCAGTACTTC,CATSRVGRTRETQYF
NA,NA,TRBJ2-7,TRBV18,TGTGCCAGCTCACCAGTTTGGCAGGGGGAGCAGTACTTC,CASSPVWQGEQYF
NA,NA,TRBJ2-2,TRBV27,TGTGCCAGCAGTTCTAGGGAGGACTTGCGGTACACCGGGGAGCTGTTTTTT,CASSSREDLRYTGELFF
NA,NA,TRBJ1-4,TRBV2,TGTGCCAGCAGAGAGGTGGAAAAACTGTTTTTT,CASREVEKLFF
NA,TRBD2,TRBJ2-7,TRBV4-1,TGCGCCAGCAGCCGCTACTTCTTAGCGGGAGTGTTCGGGTACGAGCAGTACTTC,CASSRYFLAGVFGYEQYF
few,NA,TRBJ2-7,TRBV30,TGTGCCTGGACTAGGGGGGGCAGGAAGAACTACGAGCAGTACTTC,CAWTRGGRKNYEQYF
NA,TRBD2,TRBJ2-7,TRBV5-1,TGCGCCAGCAGCTCCGGACTAGCGGGAGGTCCCAGCTCCTACGAGCAGTACTTC,CASSSGLAGGPSSYEQYF
NA,NA,TRBJ1-2,TRBV9,TGTGCCAGCAGCGTGGGGGGGCAGCGCACAAGAAACTATGGCTACACCTTC,CASSVGGQRTRNYGYTF
NA,TRBD2,TRBJ2-5,TRBV27,TGTGCCAGCAGTCCGGTGGGGGGGGAGTTGACCAAAGAGACCCAGTACTTC,CASSPVGGELTKETQYF
NA,NA,TRBJ2-3,TRBV28,TGTGCCAGCAGCCCCGGGGATGGGGAGACTCTTTCTAGCACAGATACGCAGTATTTT,CASSPGDGETLSSTDTQYF
NA,NA,TRBJ2-2,TRBV27,TGTGCCAGCGGGGACGGGGGCACCGGGGAGCTGTTTTTT,CASGDGGTGELFF
NA,TRBD2,TRBJ2-7,TRBV4-1,TGCGCCAGCAGCCAAGCGCAAAGTCTAGCGGGAGACCAGCAGTACTTC,CASSQAQSLAGDQQYF
NA,NA,TRBJ2-7,TRBV28,TGTGCCAGCAGCCGGGGGGCAGGGGCCTTCTCCTACGAGCAGTACTTC,CASSRGAGAFSYEQYF
few,NA,TRBJ1-2,TRBV28,TGTGCCAGCACCCGGGTGGGCTATGGCTACACCTTC,CASTRVGYGYTF
NA,NA,TRBJ2-1,TRBV5-6,TGTGCCAGCAGCTTGGTTTCCGGGAGCGTCAGCTCCTACAATGAGCAGTTCTTC,CASSLVSGSVSSYNEQFF
once,NA,TRBJ2-7,TRBV5-5,TGTGCCAGCAGCTCTAGCGACTTGCCAGCCCTCCGTTGGGAGCAGTACTTC,CASSSSDLPALRWEQYF
NA,NA,TRBJ1-2,TRBV30,TGTGCCTGGAGTCGGCGAGGGGGCTACACCTTC,CAWSRRGGYTF
NA,NA,TRBJ2-7,TRBV27,TGTGCCAGCAGTTTGCGCGGCCCAAGCTACGAGCAGTACTTC,CASSLRGPSYEQYF
once,TRBD2,TRBJ2-2,TRBV28,TGTGCCAGCGTCGTGACTAGCGGGAGGGCCATAATTTACACCGGGGAGCTGTTTTTT,CASVVTSGRAIIYTGELFF
NA,TRBD2,TRBJ2-2,TRBV6-1,TGTGCCAGCAGTGGTAGCGGGCAGGACACCGGGGAGCTGTTTTTT,CASSGSGQDTGELFF
NA,TRBD2,TRBJ2-5,TRBV29-1,TGCAGCGTTGAACAGACTAGCGGGGAGAAGGAGACCCAGTACTTC,CSVEQTSGEKETQYF
NA,TRBD1,TRBJ2-7,TRBV7-8,TGTGCCAGCAGTCCGGGACAGGGGCCCAGCGAGCAGTACTTC,CASSPGQGPSEQYF
NA,TRBD2,TRBJ2-7,TRBV5-1,TGCGCCAGCAGCCACACCCGTTTGGCGGGAGGGTCCTACGAGCAGTACTTC,CASSHTRLAGGSYEQYF
few,TRBD1,TRBJ1-4,TRBV6-1,TGTGCCAGCAGCAAGATGACAGGGTCTAATGAAAAACTGTTTTTT,CASSKMTGSNEKLFF
NA,TRBD2,TRBJ2-7,TRBV5-8,TGTGCCAGCAGCTTCCATGCCCGCTGGACTAGCGGGAGAACCTACGAGCAGTACTTC,CASSFHARWTSGRTYEQYF
NA,TRBD1,TRBJ1-1,TRBV10-3,TGTGCCCACTCTGGGGGACAGGGGGACACTGAAGCTTTCTTT,CAHSGGQGDTEAFF
NA,TRBD1,TRBJ1-2,TRBV6-6,TGTGCCAGCAGTCCCGGGACAGGGGGGTATGGCTACACCTTC,CASSPGTGGYGYTF
once,NA,TRBJ2-1,TRBV4-3,TGCGCCAGCAGCCAAGTAGACAATGAGCAGTTCTTC,CASSQVDNEQFF
NA,NA,TRBJ1-1,TRBV5-6,TGTGCCAGCAGCTCGGTATTGGACACTGAAGCTTTCTTT,CASSSVLDTEAFF
NA,TRBD2,TRBJ2-1,TRBV27,TGTGCCAGCAGTTTCGGACTAGCGGTCTACAATGAGCAGTTCTTC,CASSFGLAVYNEQFF
NA,TRBD2,TRBJ2-2,TRBV25-1,TGTGCCAGCAGTGAATCCACTAGCGCAAACACCGGGGAGCTGTTTTTT,CASSESTSANTGELFF
few,NA,TRBJ2-3,TRBV4-3,TGCGCCAGCAGCCAAGAAAAAGCCAGAAATCCCCCGACAAGGGGTCGACATACGCAGTATTTT,CASSQEKARNPPTRGRHTQYF
NA,NA,TRBJ2-1,TRBV7-8,TGTGCCAGCAGCTTAGTCCGCTTTAGCTCCTACAATGAGCAGTTCTTC,CASSLVRFSSYNEQFF
NA,NA,TRBJ1-1,TRBV6-1,TGTGCCAGCAGTGTGAAGACAGAGAACACTGAAGCTTTCTTT,CASSVKTENTEAFF
once,NA,TRBJ2-3,TRBV5-1,TGCGCCAGCAGCTTGGCGCCCGGGAGATCGGATACGCAGTATTTT,CASSLAPGRSDTQYF
NA,NA,TRBJ1-1,TRBV30,TGCTGTAGTCGGGGGGACCTGAACACTGAAGCTTTCTTT,CCSRGDLNTEAFF
NA,TRBD2,TRBJ2-5,TRBV11-2,TGTGCTTGGGCGGGAGCACCCCAAGAGACCCAGTACTTC,CAWAGAPQETQYF
NA,NA,TRBJ1-2,TRBV5-6,TGTGCCAGCAGCTTGCCCGGGAAGCATGGCTATGGCTACACCTTC,CASSLPGKHGYGYTF
once,TRBD1,TRBJ1-1,TRBV27,TGTGCCAGCAGTCCTTTGCTGCAGGGGGCCTACACTGAAGCTTTCTTT,CASSPLLQGAYTEAFF
NA,NA,TRBJ2-1,TRBV29-1,TGCAGCGTTGAAGATAAGCATGAGCAGTTCTTC,CSVEDKHEQFF
NA,TRBD1,TRBJ2-7,TRBV29-1,TGCAGCGTTGAAGGCGGGACAGGGGACTACGAGCAGTACTTC,CSVEGGTGDYEQYF
NA,NA,TRBJ2-7,TRBV2,TGTGCCAGCAGTGGACGACAGGGAGGCTACGAGCAGTACTTC,CASSGRQGGYEQYF
NA,NA,TRBJ1-5,TRBV19,TGTGCCAGTAGTATAACCAGATACGATCAGCCCCAGCATTTT,CASSITRYDQPQHF
NA,NA,TRBJ1-1,TRBV30,TGTGCCTGGAACCCAGGAGGGAACACTGAAGCTTTCTTT,CAWNPGGNTEAFF
once,TRBD1,TRBJ2-7,TRBV7-2,TGTGCCAGCAGCTTAAGGGGACAGGGGCCCTCTCGGGAGCAGTACTTC,CASSLRGQGPSREQYF
few,TRBD1,TRBJ2-7,TRBV5-4,TGTGCCAGCAGCTTCCGGGACAGGAGCTACGAGCAGTACTTC,CASSFRDRSYEQYF